This TCR delta chain was recorded in a study of gamma-delta T cells after stem cell transplantation. This clone turned up a few times. TCRdb's protein for this DNA is that of a much larger clone and differs from the translation at residue 12, likely a read error; the protein shown is the DNA translation. CDR1 is GEAIGNYY and CDR2 is EKD in the germline V gene. The CDR3 contains 15 residues. TCRdb redid the clone calls on the RT-PCR reads with CATT. The table lists about 2,600 delta-chain clones, roughly a fifth of them singletons. V is TRDV2 and J is TRDJ1, with a weak D call TRDD3 (5 bases). The sequence derives from a human donor. It is not recorded whose cells these are; they may come from a transplant donor. The specimen was gamma-delta T cells. The CDR3 loop reads CACDAVLAKTDQLIF. The CDR3 DNA follows: TGTGCCTGTGACGCCGTACTGGCGAAAACCGATCAACTCATCTTT.